This is a list of T cell receptor beta chains from one sample in a study of tissue T cells after allogeneic stem cell transplantation. TCRdb's copy holds only in-frame clones and misses some; the assay was immunoSEQ multiplex PCR. The table has 5,000 to 7,000 clones, 63% seen once. This sample comprised duodenum tissue, obtained at autopsy. The receptors were gathered from a woman between 18 and 50 years old with breast cancer. Both conserved end residues are part of each CDR3.

v_call,j_call,cdr3_aa
TRBV19,TRBJ1-2,CASSIHGGSGYTF
TRBV29-1,TRBJ2-5,CSVLGQGQETQYF
TRBV30,TRBJ2-3,CAWSGPGGTSVDTQYF
TRBV24-1,TRBJ2-2,CATGAGPGELFF
TRBV7-6,TRBJ2-1,CASSFGGSGYNEQFF
TRBV11-2,TRBJ2-1,CASSRRTGGVTDNEQFF
TRBV4-3,TRBJ2-2,CASSQDYPNTGELFF
TRBV19,TRBJ2-7,CASSISTNEQYF
TRBV11-2,TRBJ2-1,CASSKLRDSSYNEQFF
TRBV29-1,TRBJ2-1,CSVVLAGGISYNEQFF
TRBV7-3,TRBJ2-5,CASSLNIGSETQYF
TRBV9,TRBJ2-5,CASSVEHQETQYF
TRBV5-1,TRBJ1-1,CASSLELGTEAFF
TRBV28,TRBJ1-2,CASSLLARGHGYTF